The 20 T cell receptor beta chains below were found in one sample sequenced in a study of radiation and T cells in renal cell carcinoma. The time point is: blood 2 weeks post-SBRT. Treatment meaning: 15 Gy SBRT to primary tumor, nephrectomy 4 weeks later. Sequencing was performed with immunoSEQ multiplex PCR; in TCRdb, only in-frame clones are kept and a portion is missing. The sample lists about 150,000 clones, over 80% occurring once. This specimen was blood, taken from a patient whose treatment included radiotherapy and nephrectomy. The receptor set was obtained from a woman aged 45-65 years with renal cell carcinoma.

As to this clone: Other DNA sequences in the same sample also yield this CDR3. This chain uses TRBV5-1 with TRBJ2-7, with 9 bases aligning to TRBD1. The germline V gene encodes CDR1 SGHRS and CDR2 YFSETQ. The ends lost 0 bases at V and 2 bases at J; junction bases unmatched: 0. There are 14 residues in the CDR3. The CDR3 sequence: CASSLGQGAYEQYF. The CDR3 DNA reads as TGCGCCAGCAGCTTGGGACAGGGGGCCTACGAGCAGTACTTC.

The count of this clone is one. This chain joins TRBV19 and TRBJ2-1; D call uncertain. The germline V gene encodes CDR1 LNHDA and CDR2 SQIVND (reference sequence). V was clipped by 3 bases and J by 0 bases, with 9 bases between them. This CDR3 has 15 residues. CDR3 DNA: TGTGCCAGTAGTATGGCCAGGAGCTCCTACAATGAGCAGTTCTTC. Translated: CASSMARSSYNEQFF.

V gene TRBV29-1 combines with J gene TRBJ2-3, with 8 bases lining up with TRBD2. Germline V lookup: CDR1 SQVTM, CDR2 ANQGSEA. J gave up 3 bases and V 4 bases, and 6 bases lay outside the gene matches. This CDR3 spans 14 amino acids. The CDR3 sequence is CSVVLGLGTDTQYF. DNA of the CDR3: TGCAGCGTTGTTCTGGGACTAGGGACAGATACGCAGTATTTT.

This chain connects TRBV6-5 to TRBJ1-1; D unresolved. The CDR3 runs to 14 residues. CDR1 MNHEY and CDR2 SVGAGI come from the germline V gene. The V end was cut by 2 bases, the J end by 3 bases, with 10 bases between. The CDR3 DNA is TGTGCCAGCAGTTACCGCCGGGCGGACACTGAAGCTTTCTTT. It encodes CASSYRRADTEAFF.

V and J are TRBV5-4 and TRBJ2-1; 12 nucleotides line up with TRBD2. V trimming: 4 bases; J trimming: 1 base; junction bases outside the gene matches: 3. Germline CDR1 SGHNT, CDR2 YYREEE (reference sequence). This CDR3 is 16 amino acids long. DNA for the CDR3: TGTGCCAGCAGCCTACTAGCGGGGGGTTCCTACAATGAGCAGTTCTTC. It is translated as CASSLLAGGSYNEQFF.

This clone was recorded once. The chain employs TRBV6-6 and TRBJ2-5; D possibly uses TRBD1 or TRBD2 (5 bases each). The CDR3 loop spans 13 amino acids. CDR1 and CDR2 from the germline V gene are MNHNY and SVGAGI (reference sequence). V was trimmed by 2 bases and J by 2 bases, leaving 6 bases between them. The CDR3 DNA follows: TGTGCCAGCAGTTACGGGGGACAAGAGACCCAGTACTTC. It is translated as CASSYGGQETQYF.

This clone occurred once. The junction differs from germline at one of its ends, possibly a read error. The V call is TRBV7-7, the J call TRBJ2-2, with 12 bases fitting TRBD2. The CDR3 length is 14 residues. Germline CDR1 reads SSHAT; CDR2 reads FNYEAQ (reference sequence). Here the CDR3 reads CASSPGLAGGELFF. The DNA for the CDR3 is TGTGCTAGCAGCCCAGGACTAGCGGGGGGGGAGCTGTTTTTT.

This chain uses TRBV7-2 with TRBJ2-7, with TRBD2 identical over 9 bases. Germline lookup yields CDR1 SGHTA and CDR2 FQGNSA. The CDR3 covers 14 residues. V was clipped by 2 bases and J by 5 bases; unmatched bases: 4. The CDR3 region is CASSLNLAGNEQYF. The CDR3 DNA sequence: TGTGCCAGCAGCTTAAACCTAGCGGGGAACGAGCAGTACTTC.

V usage is TRBV6-1 and J usage is TRBJ1-5, with unresolved D. V gave up 0 bases and J gave up 5 bases, with 8 bases separating them. The CDR3 is made up of 14 amino acids. Per germline, CDR1 MNHNS and CDR2 SASEGT. This CDR3 reads CASSEAGRYQPQHF. The DNA of the CDR3 is TGTGCCAGCAGTGAAGCTGGGAGATATCAGCCCCAGCATTTT.

The J gene is TRBJ1-2, the V gene TRBV25-1; D is possibly TRBD1 (5 bases). CDR3 size: 14 residues. The V end lost 2 bases, the J end lost 2 bases, and 9 bases lay between the germline ends. Germline V lookup: CDR1 MGHDK, CDR2 SYGVNS. In nucleotides, the CDR3 is TGTGCCAGCAGTGAAGCGGCAGGGAACTATGGCTACACCTTC. This translates into CASSEAAGNYGYTF.

J is TRBJ1-1 and V is TRBV4-3; D call uncertain. The CDR3 has 16 residues. Germline CDR1 is LGHNA and CDR2 is YSLEER. V was shortened by 3 bases and J by 4 bases, with 18 bases between the two germline ends. CDR3 residues: CASSHRTWEGFTEAFF. CDR3 DNA: TGCGCCAGCAGCCACAGAACGTGGGAAGGTTTCACTGAAGCTTTCTTT.

In DNA, the CDR3 is TGCGCCAGCAGCTTGGTCGAACACGAGCAGTACTTC. It translates to CASSLVEHEQYF. The V call is TRBV5-1, the J call TRBJ2-7; no reliable D call. Trimming removed 0 bases from V and 5 bases from J, with 6 bases in between. The CDR3 consists of 12 residues. Germline CDR1 and CDR2: SGHRS and YFSETQ.

The rearrangement uses TRBV7-8 and TRBJ2-1; D is tentatively TRBD1 or TRBD2 (5 bases each). With 1 base removed from V and 7 bases from J, the gap between germline ends came to 17 bases. The CDR3 totals 16 residues. CDR1 and CDR2 (germline): SGHVS, FQNEAQ. As DNA, the CDR3 is TGTGCCAGCAGCTTAGTTCCGGGACGGGCCTTGAATGAGCAGTTCTTC. Residues: CASSLVPGRALNEQFF. Together with reference TRBV7-8 and TRBJ2-1, the CDR3 gives the full variable domain: GAGVSQSPRYKVAKRGQDVALRCDPISGHVSLFWYQQALGQGPEFLTYFQNEAQLDKSGLPSDRFFAERPEGSVSTLKIQRTQQEDSAVYLCASSLVPGRALNEQFFGPGTRLTVL.

The chain carries TRBV7-8 and TRBJ1-1; TRBD1 agrees at 8 bases. The CDR3 runs to 12 residues. Germline V CDR1 and CDR2: SGHVS, FQNEAQ. The V gene end was trimmed by 0 bases and the J gene end by 10 bases; junction bases not matched to a gene: 1. CDR3 sequence (DNA): TGTGCCAGCAGCTTAGCGACAGGGGCAGCTTTCTTT. The encoded protein is CASSLATGAAFF.

The gene calls are TRBV4-1 and TRBJ2-3; 11 nucleotides agree with TRBD2. Looked up from germline, CDR1 is MGHRA and CDR2 is YSYEKL. The trim removed 1 base at V and 2 bases at J, leaving 8 bases unmatched. The CDR3 consists of 18 residues. The CDR3 DNA is TGCGCCAGCAGCCAAGTTCGGCTAGCGGGGGGTAACACAGATACGCAGTATTTT. Translation gives CASSQVRLAGGNTDTQYF.

The rearrangement links TRBV16 to TRBJ1-5; no clear D gene. This CDR3 contains 17 residues. The V gene's germline CDR1 is KGHSY and CDR2 FQNENV. Between the trimmed V and J ends, which lost 0 bases and 0 bases, there was a span of 12 bases. Here the CDR3 DNA reads TGTGCCAGCAGCCAATCGCACAGCGTATATAGCAATCAGCCCCAGCATTTT. Translated: CASSQSHSVYSNQPQHF.

The V and J genes are TRBV6-5 and TRBJ1-2; maybe TRBD1 (6 bases). The V gene's germline CDR1 is MNHEY and CDR2 SVGAGI. This CDR3 has 14 amino acids. Trimming left V 6 bases short and J 4 bases short, with 15 bases between. The CDR3 protein is CASSRDTITYGYTF. CDR3 nucleotides: TGTGCCAGCAGCCGGGACACTATAACCTATGGCTACACCTTC.

There are a few counts of this clone. J is TRBJ1-1 and V is TRBV7-6; tentatively, D is TRBD1 (5 bases). V shed 5 bases and J shed 2 bases, with 9 bases lying between them. This CDR3 contains 13 residues. The germline V gene encodes CDR1 SGHVS and CDR2 FNYEAQ. The CDR3 region has the DNA TGTGCCAGCAGCCGCGGGACTAACACTGAAGCTTTCTTT. It encodes CASSRGTNTEAFF.

The rearrangement links TRBV19 to TRBJ1-5; 9 positions match TRBD1. The V gene end was trimmed by 1 base and the J gene end by 16 bases; junction bases not matched to a gene: 2. The CDR3 sequence is 11 residues long. The germline V gene has CDR1 LNHDA and CDR2 SQIVND (reference sequence). CDR3 DNA sequence: TGTGCCAGTAGTATAGGGGACAGGGTTCATTTT. It yields the protein CASSIGDRVHF.

The chain couples TRBV6-5 to TRBJ2-5, with 8 bases lining up with TRBD2. CDR3 size: 14 residues. The germline CDR1 and CDR2 sequences are MNHEY and SVGAGI. V gave up 6 bases and J gave up 2 bases; unmatched junction bases: 5. The CDR3 DNA reads as TGTGCCAGCAGGTCACTAGCGGCACAAGAGACCCAGTACTTC. Its protein is CASRSLAAQETQYF.